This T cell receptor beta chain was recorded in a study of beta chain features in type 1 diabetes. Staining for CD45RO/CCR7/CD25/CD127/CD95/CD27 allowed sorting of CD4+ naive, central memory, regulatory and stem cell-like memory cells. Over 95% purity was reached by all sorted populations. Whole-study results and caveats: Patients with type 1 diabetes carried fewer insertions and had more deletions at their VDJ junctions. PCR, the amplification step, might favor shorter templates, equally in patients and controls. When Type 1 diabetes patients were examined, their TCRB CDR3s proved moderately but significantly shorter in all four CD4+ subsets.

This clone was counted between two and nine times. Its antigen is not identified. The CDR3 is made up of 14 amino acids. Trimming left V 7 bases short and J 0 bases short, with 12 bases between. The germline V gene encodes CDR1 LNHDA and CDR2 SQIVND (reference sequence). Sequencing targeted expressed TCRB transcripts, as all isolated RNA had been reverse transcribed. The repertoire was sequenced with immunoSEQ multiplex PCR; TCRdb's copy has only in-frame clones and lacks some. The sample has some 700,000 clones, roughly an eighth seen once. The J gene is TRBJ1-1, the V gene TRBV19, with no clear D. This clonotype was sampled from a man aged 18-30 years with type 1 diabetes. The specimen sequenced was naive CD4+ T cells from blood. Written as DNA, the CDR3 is TGTGCCAGTACCAAATCGGCCCTGAACACTGAAGCTTTCTTT. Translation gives CASTKSALNTEAFF.